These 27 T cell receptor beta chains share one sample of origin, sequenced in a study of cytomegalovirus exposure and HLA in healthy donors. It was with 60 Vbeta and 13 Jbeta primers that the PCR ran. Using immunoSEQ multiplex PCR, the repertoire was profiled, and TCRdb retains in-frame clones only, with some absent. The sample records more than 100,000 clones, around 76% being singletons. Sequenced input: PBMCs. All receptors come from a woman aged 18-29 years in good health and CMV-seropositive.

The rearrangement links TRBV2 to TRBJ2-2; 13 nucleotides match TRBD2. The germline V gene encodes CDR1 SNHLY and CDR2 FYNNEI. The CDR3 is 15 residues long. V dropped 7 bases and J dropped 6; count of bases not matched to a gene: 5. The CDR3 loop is CASNPLAGGPGELFF. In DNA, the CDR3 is TGTGCCAGCAACCCACTAGCGGGGGGGCCCGGGGAGCTGTTTTTT.

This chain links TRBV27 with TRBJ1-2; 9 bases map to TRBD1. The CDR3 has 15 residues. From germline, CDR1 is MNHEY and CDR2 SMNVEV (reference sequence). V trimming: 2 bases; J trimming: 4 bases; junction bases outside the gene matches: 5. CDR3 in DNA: TGTGCCAGCAGTTTAGGGACAGGGCAGGGCTATGGCTACACCTTC. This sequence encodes CASSLGTGQGYGYTF.

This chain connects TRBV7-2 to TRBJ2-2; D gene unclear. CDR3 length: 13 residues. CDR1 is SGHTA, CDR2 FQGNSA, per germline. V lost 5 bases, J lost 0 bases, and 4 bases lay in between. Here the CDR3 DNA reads TGTGCCAGCAGCGGCTCGAACACCGGGGAGCTGTTTTTT. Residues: CASSGSNTGELFF.

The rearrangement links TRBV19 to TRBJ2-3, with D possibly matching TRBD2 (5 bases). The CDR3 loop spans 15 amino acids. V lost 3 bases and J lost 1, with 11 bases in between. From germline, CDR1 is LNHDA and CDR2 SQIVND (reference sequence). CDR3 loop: CASSISGGGTDTQYF. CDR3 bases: TGTGCCAGTAGTATCTCCGGAGGTGGCACAGATACGCAGTATTTT.

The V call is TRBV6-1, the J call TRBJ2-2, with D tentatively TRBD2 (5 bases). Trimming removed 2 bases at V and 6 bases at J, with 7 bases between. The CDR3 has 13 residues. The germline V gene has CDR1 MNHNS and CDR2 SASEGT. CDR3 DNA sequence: TGTGCCAGCAGTGAATTGAGGGCCGGGGAGCTGTTTTTT. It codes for CASSELRAGELFF.

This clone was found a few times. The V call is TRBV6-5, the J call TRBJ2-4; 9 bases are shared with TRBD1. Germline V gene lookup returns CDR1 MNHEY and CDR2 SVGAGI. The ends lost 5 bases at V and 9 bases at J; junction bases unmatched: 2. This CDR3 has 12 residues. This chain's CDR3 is CASSRQGGIQYF. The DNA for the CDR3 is TGTGCCAGCAGTCGACAGGGGGGCATTCAGTACTTC.

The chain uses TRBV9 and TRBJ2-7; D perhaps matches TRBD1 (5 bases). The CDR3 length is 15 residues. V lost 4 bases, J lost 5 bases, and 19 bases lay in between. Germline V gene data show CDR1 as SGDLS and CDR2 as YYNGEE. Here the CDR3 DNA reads TGTGCCAGCAGCCTCATCATTGGGGAAGGGGACGAGCAGTACTTC. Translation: CASSLIIGEGDEQYF.

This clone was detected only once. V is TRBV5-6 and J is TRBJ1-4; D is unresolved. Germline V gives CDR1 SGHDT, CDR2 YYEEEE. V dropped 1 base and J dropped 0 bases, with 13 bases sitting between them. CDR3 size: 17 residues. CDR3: CASSLYGESATNEKLFF. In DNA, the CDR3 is TGTGCCAGCAGCTTGTATGGAGAATCGGCAACTAATGAAAAACTGTTTTTT.

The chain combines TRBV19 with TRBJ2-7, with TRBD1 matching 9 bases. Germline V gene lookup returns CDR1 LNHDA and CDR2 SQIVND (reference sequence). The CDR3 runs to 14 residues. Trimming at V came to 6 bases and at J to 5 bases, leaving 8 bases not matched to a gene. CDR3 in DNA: TGTGCCAGTAGGAGAGGACAGGGGTGGCACGAGCAGTACTTC. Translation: CASRRGQGWHEQYF.

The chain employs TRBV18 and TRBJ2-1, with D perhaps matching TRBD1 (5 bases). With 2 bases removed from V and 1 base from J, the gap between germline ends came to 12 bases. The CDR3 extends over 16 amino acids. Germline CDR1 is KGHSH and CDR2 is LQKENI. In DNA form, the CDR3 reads TGTGCCAGCTCACCAGGGGCCCCCGGGTCCTACAATGAGCAGTTCTTC. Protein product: CASSPGAPGSYNEQFF.

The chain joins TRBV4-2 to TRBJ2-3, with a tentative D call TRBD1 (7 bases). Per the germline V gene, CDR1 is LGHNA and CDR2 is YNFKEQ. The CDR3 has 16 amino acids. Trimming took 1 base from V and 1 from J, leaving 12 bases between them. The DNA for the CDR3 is TGTGCCAGCAGCCAAGGACAGGGAGGAGGCACAGATACGCAGTATTTT. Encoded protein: CASSQGQGGGTDTQYF.

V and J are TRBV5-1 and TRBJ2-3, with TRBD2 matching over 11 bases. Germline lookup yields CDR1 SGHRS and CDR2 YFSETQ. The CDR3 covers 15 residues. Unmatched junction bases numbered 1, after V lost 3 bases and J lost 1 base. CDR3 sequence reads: CASSSGLAGTDTQYF. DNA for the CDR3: TGCGCCAGCAGCTCGGGACTAGCGGGCACAGATACGCAGTATTTT.

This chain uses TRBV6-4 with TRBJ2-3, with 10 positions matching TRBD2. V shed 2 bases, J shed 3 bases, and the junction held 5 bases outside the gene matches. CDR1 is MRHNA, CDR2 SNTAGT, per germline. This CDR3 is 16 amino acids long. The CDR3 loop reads CASSDASGGGTDTQYF. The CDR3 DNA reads TGTGCCAGCAGTGACGCTAGCGGGGGCGGTACAGATACGCAGTATTTT.

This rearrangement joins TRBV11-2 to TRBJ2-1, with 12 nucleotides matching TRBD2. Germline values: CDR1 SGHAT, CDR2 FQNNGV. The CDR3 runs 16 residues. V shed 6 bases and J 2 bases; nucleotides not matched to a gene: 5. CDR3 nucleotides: TGTGCCAGCAGTCTAGCGGGGGGGGGCCCCTACAATGAGCAGTTCTTC. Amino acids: CASSLAGGGPYNEQFF.

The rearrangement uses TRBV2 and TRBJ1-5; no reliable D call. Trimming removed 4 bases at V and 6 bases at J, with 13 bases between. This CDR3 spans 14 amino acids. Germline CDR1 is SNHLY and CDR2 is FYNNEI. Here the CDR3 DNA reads TGTGCCAGCAGTGCTCCCTCAGCAGGTCAGCCCCAGCATTTT. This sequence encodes CASSAPSAGQPQHF.

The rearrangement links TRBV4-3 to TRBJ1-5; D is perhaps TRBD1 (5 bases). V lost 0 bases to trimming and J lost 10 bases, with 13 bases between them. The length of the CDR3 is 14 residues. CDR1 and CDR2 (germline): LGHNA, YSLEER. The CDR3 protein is CASSQDQGVGPQHF. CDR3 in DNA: TGCGCCAGCAGCCAAGATCAGGGTGTAGGCCCCCAGCATTTT.

The CDR3 DNA reads TGTGCCAGCAGGGTCGGGTACGGCACAGATACGCAGTATTTT. Its translation is CASRVGYGTDTQYF. The chain uses TRBV28 and TRBJ2-3; D is unresolved. V lost 6 bases to trimming and J lost 1 base, with 11 bases between them. The germline CDR1 and CDR2 sequences are MDHEN and SYDVKM. The CDR3 extends over 14 amino acids.

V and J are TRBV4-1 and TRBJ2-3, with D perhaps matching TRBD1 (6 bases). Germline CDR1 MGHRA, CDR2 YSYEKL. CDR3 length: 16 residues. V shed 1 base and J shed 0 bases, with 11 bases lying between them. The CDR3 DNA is TGCGCCAGCAGCCAAGCCAGGGGTTTTAGCACAGATACGCAGTATTTT. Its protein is CASSQARGFSTDTQYF.

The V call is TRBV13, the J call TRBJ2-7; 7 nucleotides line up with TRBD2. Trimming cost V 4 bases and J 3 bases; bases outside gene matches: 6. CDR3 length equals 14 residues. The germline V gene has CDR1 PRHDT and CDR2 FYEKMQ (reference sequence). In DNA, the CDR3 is TGTGCCAGCAGCTACCGCCTAGCGGACTACGAGCAGTACTTC. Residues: CASSYRLADYEQYF.

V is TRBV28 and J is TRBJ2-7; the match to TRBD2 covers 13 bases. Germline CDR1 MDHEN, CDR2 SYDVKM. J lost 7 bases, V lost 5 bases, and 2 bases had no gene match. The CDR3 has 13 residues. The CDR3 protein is CASSTSGRVEQYF. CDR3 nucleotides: TGTGCCAGCAGTACTAGCGGGAGGGTTGAGCAGTACTTC. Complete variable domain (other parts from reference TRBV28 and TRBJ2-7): DVKVTQSSRYLVKRTGEKVFLECVQDMDHENMFWYRQDPGLGLRLIYFSYDVKMKEKGDIPEGYSVSREKKERFSLILESASTNQTSMYLCASSTSGRVEQYFGPGTRLTVT.

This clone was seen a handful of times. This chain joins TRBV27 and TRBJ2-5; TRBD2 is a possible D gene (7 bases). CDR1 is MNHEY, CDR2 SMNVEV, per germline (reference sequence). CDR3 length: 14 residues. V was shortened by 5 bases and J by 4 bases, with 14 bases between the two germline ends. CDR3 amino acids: CASSPPGGRETQYF. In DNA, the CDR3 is TGTGCCAGCAGTCCCCCCGGGGGGCGAGAGACCCAGTACTTC.

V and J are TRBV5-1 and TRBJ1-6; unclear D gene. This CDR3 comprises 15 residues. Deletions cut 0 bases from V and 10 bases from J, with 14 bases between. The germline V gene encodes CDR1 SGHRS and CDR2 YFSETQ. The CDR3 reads CASSLEGLPASPLHF. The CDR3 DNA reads TGCGCCAGCAGCTTGGAAGGACTCCCCGCCTCACCCCTCCACTTT.

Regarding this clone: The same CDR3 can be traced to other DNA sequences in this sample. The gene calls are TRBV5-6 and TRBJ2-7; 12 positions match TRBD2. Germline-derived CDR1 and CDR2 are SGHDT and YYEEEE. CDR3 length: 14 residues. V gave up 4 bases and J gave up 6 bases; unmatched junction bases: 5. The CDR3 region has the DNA TGTGCCAGCAGCACGACTAGCGGGAGCCGCGAGCAGTACTTC. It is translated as CASSTTSGSREQYF. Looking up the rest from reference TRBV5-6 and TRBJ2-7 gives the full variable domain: DAGVTQSPTHLIKTRGQQVTLRCSPKSGHDTVSWYQQALGQGPQFIFQYYEEEERQRGNFPDRFSGHQFPNYSSELNVNALLLGDSALYLCASSTTSGSREQYFGPGTRLTVT.

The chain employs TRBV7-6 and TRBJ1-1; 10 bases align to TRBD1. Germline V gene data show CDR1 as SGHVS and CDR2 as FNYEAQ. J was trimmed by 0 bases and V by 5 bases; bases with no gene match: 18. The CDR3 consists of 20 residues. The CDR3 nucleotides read TGTGCCAGCAGCCCCCGACAGGGGGCGGCCGAACGCTGGATGAACACTGAAGCTTTCTTT. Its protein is CASSPRQGAAERWMNTEAFF.

CDR3 DNA: TGTGCCAGCAGTTTAATAGGGGCTGGGCATGGCTACACCTTC. Translated, it gives CASSLIGAGHGYTF. The chain couples TRBV27 to TRBJ1-2; D might be TRBD1 (5 bases). Germline V lookup: CDR1 MNHEY, CDR2 SMNVEV (reference sequence). V shed 2 bases and J shed 6 bases, with 13 bases lying between them. The CDR3 totals 14 residues.

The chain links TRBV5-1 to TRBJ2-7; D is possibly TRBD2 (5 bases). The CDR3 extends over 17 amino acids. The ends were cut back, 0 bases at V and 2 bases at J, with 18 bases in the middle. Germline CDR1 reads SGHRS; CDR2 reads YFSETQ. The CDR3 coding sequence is TGCGCCAGCAGCTTGGCCGGGTTGGGAGATCTACCCTACGAGCAGTACTTC. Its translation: CASSLAGLGDLPYEQYF.

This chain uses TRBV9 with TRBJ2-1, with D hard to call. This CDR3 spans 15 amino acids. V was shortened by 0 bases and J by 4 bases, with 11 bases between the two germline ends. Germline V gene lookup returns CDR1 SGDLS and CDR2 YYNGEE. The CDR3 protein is CASSVDYPFYNEQFF. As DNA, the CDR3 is TGTGCCAGCAGCGTAGACTATCCTTTTTACAATGAGCAGTTCTTC.